This T cell receptor (beta chain) stems from a study of blood T cell repertoires in COVID-19. Study background: From the United States, Italy and Spain came samples of acute and convalescent COVID-19. T cells, B-cell-depleted T cells, or PBMCs provided the cDNA or gDNA that served as material.

In the original analysis: Amplification of reference gene primers was used by the study to estimate nucleated cell counts. Data came from immunoSEQ multiplex PCR; TCRdb stores just in-frame clones and leaves some out. V, J and clone size are taken as reported in that table, and D and trimming were inferred from the DNA itself. The sample includes about 200,000 clones, more than 75% of them seen just once. Germline assignment: CDR1 LNHDA and CDR2 SQIVND (reference sequence). Trimming shortened V by 4 bases and J by 2 bases, and 16 bases separated the two germline ends. This CDR3 has 16 amino acids. The receptor was isolated from a woman older than 75 with acute or convalescent COVID-19. Sequenced input: peripheral blood. The chain links TRBV19 to TRBJ2-3; a possible D gene is TRBD2 (6 bases). The CDR3 here is CASSTHRGKITDTQYF. The CDR3 coding sequence is TGTGCCAGTAGTACCCACCGGGGGAAAATCACAGATACGCAGTATTTT.